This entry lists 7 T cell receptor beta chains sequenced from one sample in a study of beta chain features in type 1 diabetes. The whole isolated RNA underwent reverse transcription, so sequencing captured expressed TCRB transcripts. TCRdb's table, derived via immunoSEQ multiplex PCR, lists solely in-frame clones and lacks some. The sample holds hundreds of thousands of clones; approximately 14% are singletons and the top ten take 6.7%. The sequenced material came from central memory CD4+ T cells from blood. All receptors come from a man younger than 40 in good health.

CDR3 in amino acids: CASNPTDRGSSQPQHF. DNA for the CDR3: TGTGCCAGTAACCCAACCGACAGGGGGTCGAGCCAGCCCCAGCATTTT. The genes are TRBV19 and TRBJ1-5; 9 bases map to TRBD1. Germline values: CDR1 LNHDA, CDR2 SQIVND (reference sequence). Losses at the gene ends were 7 bases for V and 7 bases for J; bases not matched to a gene: 14. The CDR3 length is 16 residues.

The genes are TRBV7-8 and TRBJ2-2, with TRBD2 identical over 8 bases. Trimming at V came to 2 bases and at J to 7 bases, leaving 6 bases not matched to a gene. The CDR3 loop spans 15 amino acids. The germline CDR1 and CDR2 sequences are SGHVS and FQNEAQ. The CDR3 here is CASSLRRGAVGELFF. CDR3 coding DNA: TGTGCCAGCAGCTTAAGGCGGGGGGCGGTCGGGGAGCTGTTTTTT.

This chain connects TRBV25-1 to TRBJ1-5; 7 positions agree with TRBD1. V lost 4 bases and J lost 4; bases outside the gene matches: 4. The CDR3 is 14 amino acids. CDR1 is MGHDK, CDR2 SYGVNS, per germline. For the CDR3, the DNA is TGTGCCAGCAGTGGCGGGACAGCTAATCAGCCCCAGCATTTT. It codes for CASSGGTANQPQHF.

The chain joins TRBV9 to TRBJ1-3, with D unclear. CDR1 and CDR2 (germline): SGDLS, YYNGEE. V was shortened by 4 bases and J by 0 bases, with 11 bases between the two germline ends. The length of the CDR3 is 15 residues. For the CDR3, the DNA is TGTGCCAGCAGCACCTCCTCCGGCTCTGGAAACACCATATATTTT. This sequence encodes CASSTSSGSGNTIYF.

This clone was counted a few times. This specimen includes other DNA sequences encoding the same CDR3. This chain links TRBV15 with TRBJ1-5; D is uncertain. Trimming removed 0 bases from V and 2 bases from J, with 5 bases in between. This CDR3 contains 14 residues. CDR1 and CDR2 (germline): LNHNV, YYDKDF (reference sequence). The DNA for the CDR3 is TGTGCCACCAGCAGAGATCGAGGCAATCAGCCCCAGCATTTT. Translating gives CATSRDRGNQPQHF.

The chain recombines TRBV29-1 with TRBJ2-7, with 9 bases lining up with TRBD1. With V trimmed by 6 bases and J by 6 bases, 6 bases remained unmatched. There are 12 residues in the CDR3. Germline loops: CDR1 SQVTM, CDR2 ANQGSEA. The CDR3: CSVEQGAFEQYF. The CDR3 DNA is TGCAGCGTGGAACAGGGGGCGTTCGAGCAGTACTTC.

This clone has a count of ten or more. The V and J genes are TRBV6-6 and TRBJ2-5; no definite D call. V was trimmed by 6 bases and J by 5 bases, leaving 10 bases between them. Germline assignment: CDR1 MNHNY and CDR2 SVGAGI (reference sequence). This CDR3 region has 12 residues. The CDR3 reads CASSKSEETQYF. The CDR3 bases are TGTGCCAGCAGCAAGAGTGAGGAGACCCAGTACTTC.